This is a list of T cell receptor beta chains from one sample in a study of spatial heterogeneity in lung cancer. Each CDR3 protein gets one entry after TCRdb re-called the 5' RACE reads with MiXCR. The profile shows around 6,000 distinct CDR3 sequences, under 15% of them singletons. The sequences come from normal lung tissue next to the tumor, collected at surgery. Every receptor here comes from a male donor with early-stage non-small cell lung cancer. The CDR3 runs from the conserved cysteine through the conserved F or W. The D gene is left open where the match is weak. The size entry is marked missing in some rows and otherwise reads once, few, many or a size class.

clone_size cdr3_length j_call v_call d_call cdr3_nt cdr3_aa
medium-sized 16 TRBJ2-2 TRBV7-8 TRBD2 TGTGCCAGCAGCACCCTAGCGGGAGTAAGCACCGGGGAGCTGTTTTTT CASSTLAGVSTGELFF
medium-sized 15 TRBJ1-1 TRBV7-8 TRBD1 TGTGCCAGCAGCCGGGACAGGGCAGAGAACACTGAAGCTTTCTTT CASSRDRAENTEAFF
- 17 TRBJ2-4 TRBV20-1 TRBD2 TGCAGTGCTAGACGGCTAGCGGGAGCTATAAACAAAAACATTCAGTACTTC CSARRLAGAINKNIQYF
- 12 TRBJ2-3 TRBV29-1 - TGCAGCGTTGTGCAGGGCGGAGATACGCAGTATTTT CSVVQGGDTQYF
medium-sized 14 TRBJ2-3 TRBV12-3/TRBV12-4 TRBD2 TGTGCCAGCAGACCGACTAGCGGGGGAGATACGCAGTATTTT CASRPTSGGDTQYF
many 17 TRBJ1-2 TRBV21-1 - TGTGCCAGCAGCATACGAACAGGACAGCGTACTAACTATGGCTACACCTTC CASSIRTGQRTNYGYTF
many 12 TRBJ2-7 TRBV20-1 TRBD2 TGCAGTGCTAGGCGGGAGGGGTACGAGCAGTACTTC CSARREGYEQYF
many 11 TRBJ2-1 TRBV7-2 - TGTGCCAGCAGCATACGAGGTTCTCAGTTCTTC CASSIRGSQFF
many 14 TRBJ2-3 TRBV12-3/TRBV12-4 - TGTGCCAGCAGTTCCCCTCCGGGCCTCTATACGCAGTATTTT CASSSPPGLYTQYF
- 16 TRBJ1-2 TRBV2 - TGTGCCAGCAGTGAATTCGTAGGCAGGCGAAGAGATGGCTACACCTTC CASSEFVGRRRDGYTF
- 15 TRBJ2-7 TRBV18 TRBD2 TGTGCCAGCTCACCCCTAGCGGGAGGGCCCAACGAGCAGTACTTC CASSPLAGGPNEQYF
- 15 TRBJ2-7 TRBV18 TRBD2 TGTGCCAGCTCACCACCGGGACTAGCGGATTACGAGCAGTACTTC CASSPPGLADYEQYF
- 15 TRBJ2-4 TRBV28 TRBD2 TGTGCCAGCAGTCTTCCGGGGACTAAAAAAAACATTCAGTACTTC CASSLPGTKKNIQYF
- 13 TRBJ1-5 TRBV20-1 - TGCAGTGCTAGGCAGGGTGCGCATCAGCCCCAGCATTTT CSARQGAHQPQHF
- 15 TRBJ2-7 TRBV28 - TGTGCCAGCAGTTTATCCTCGGGGACCAACTACGAGCAGTACTTC CASSLSSGTNYEQYF
few 13 TRBJ2-2 TRBV6-2/TRBV6-3 - TGTGCCAGCAGGGAGACTAACACCGGGGAGCTGTTTTTT CASRETNTGELFF
medium-sized 11 TRBJ1-1 TRBV20-1 TRBD1 TGCAGTGCTAGTCTGGACAGGGTCCCCTTCTTT CSASLDRVPFF
many 16 TRBJ2-7 TRBV10-3 TRBD1 TGTGCCATCAGTGGCTCGGTGGACAGGGGCTCCTACGAGCAGTACTTC CAISGSVDRGSYEQYF
many 10 TRBJ1-1 TRBV6-6 - TGTGCCAGCAGAGGCAGGGAAGCTTTCTTT CASRGREAFF
many 15 TRBJ1-5 TRBV11-2 TRBD1 TGTGCCAGCAGAAAGACAGGGGCGCTCAATCAGCCCCAGCATTTT CASRKTGALNQPQHF
medium-sized 16 TRBJ2-7 TRBV29-1 - TGCAGCGTTGAAAGTTCCCGACAGACAGAATCCTACGAGCAGTACTTC CSVESSRQTESYEQYF
many 15 TRBJ1-4 TRBV3-1 - TGTGCCAGCAGCCAAGAAGGAGGGCGACGTGAAAAACTGTTTTTT CASSQEGGRREKLFF
many 15 TRBJ1-2 TRBV2 - TGTGCCAGCGGGCAGGGCGGGGCCCTTAACTATGGCTACACCTTC CASGQGGALNYGYTF
many 13 TRBJ1-5 TRBV30 - TGTGCCTGGAGTGTTGGAAGCAATCAGCCCCAGCATTTT CAWSVGSNQPQHF
medium-sized 14 TRBJ2-1 TRBV11-3 TRBD1 TGTGCCAGCAGCTTTACAGGGGTCAGGAATGAGCAGTTCTTC CASSFTGVRNEQFF
once 13 TRBJ1-4 TRBV6-6 - TGTGCCAGCAGTTACGCCCAGGAAGGAAAACTGTTTTTT CASSYAQEGKLFF
medium-sized 14 TRBJ1-1 TRBV5-1 - TGCGCCAGCAGCTTTGCGGAGGGGAACACTGAAGCTTTCTTT CASSFAEGNTEAFF
- 13 TRBJ2-4 TRBV27 - TGTGCCAGGGGGGCGCCGGACAAAAACATTCAGTACTTC CARGAPDKNIQYF
medium-sized 11 TRBJ1-1 TRBV5-1 - TGCGCCAGCAAGGGGGAGGCTGAAGCTTTCTTT CASKGEAEAFF
- 16 TRBJ2-3 TRBV5-1 - TGCGCCAGCAGCTTGAATGGACGGACTAGCACAGATACGCAGTATTTT CASSLNGRTSTDTQYF
many 17 TRBJ2-5 TRBV7-9 TRBD1 TGTGCCAGCAGCTTAGGGACAGGGGGCGCTTGGCAAGAGACCCAGTACTTC CASSLGTGGAWQETQYF
many 13 TRBJ2-7 TRBV6-2/TRBV6-3 TRBD1 TGTGCCAGCAGTTACCGGGACAGTTGGGAGCAGTACTTC CASSYRDSWEQYF
many 14 TRBJ2-7 TRBV11-3 - TGTGCCAGCAGCTCGCTCTCCAGGGTGTCCGAGCAGTACTTC CASSSLSRVSEQYF